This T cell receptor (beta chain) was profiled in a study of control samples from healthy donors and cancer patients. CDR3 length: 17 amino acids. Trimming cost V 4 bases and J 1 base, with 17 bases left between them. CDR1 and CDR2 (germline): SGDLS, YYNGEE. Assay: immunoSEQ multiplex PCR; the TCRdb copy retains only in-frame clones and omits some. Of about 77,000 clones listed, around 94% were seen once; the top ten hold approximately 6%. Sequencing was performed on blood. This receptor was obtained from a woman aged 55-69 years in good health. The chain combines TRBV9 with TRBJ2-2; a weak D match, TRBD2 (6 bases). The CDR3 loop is CASSLATSSLNTGELFF. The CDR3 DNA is TGTGCCAGCAGCTTGGCCACTAGCAGCCTGAACACCGGGGAGCTGTTTTTT.